This T cell receptor (beta chain) emerged from a study of blood T cell repertoires in COVID-19. Study-wide background: COVID-19 samples from acute and convalescent phases originated in the United States, Italy and Spain.

TCRdb's copy holds only in-frame clones and misses some; the assay was immunoSEQ multiplex PCR. The table shows over 70,000 clones, with 75% to 80% occurring only once. CDR1 and CDR2 (germline): MNHEY, SMNVEV (reference sequence). The CDR3 extends over 16 amino acids. V gave up 5 bases and J gave up 0 bases; unmatched junction bases: 6. Sequences were obtained from peripheral blood. This TCR came from a man in his 70s with COVID-19, enrolled during active disease. The chain carries TRBV27 and TRBJ1-3; TRBD1 matches 8 bases. CDR3 sequence reads: CASSTRTGFSGNTIYF. The CDR3 DNA reads as TGTGCCAGCAGTACCAGGACAGGGTTCTCTGGAAACACCATATATTTT.